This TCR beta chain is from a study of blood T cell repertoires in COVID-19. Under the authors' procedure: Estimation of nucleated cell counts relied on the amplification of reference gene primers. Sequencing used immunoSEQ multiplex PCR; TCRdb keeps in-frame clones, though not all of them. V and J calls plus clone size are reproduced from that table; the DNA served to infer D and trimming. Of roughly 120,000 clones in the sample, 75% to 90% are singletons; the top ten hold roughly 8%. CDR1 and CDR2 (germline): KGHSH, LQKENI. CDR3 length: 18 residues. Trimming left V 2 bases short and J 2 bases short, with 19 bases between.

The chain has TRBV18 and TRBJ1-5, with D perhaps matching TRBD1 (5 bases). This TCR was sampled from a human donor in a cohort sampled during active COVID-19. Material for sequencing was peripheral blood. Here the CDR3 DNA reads TGTGCCAGCTCACCAATGCGGCAGGGCCTCAATGGCAATCAGCCCCAGCATTTT. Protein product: CASSPMRQGLNGNQPQHF.